The 29 T cell receptor beta chains given below trace back to one sample, sequenced in a study of beta chain features in type 1 diabetes. Isolated RNA was reverse transcribed in full, so expressed TCRB transcripts were sequenced. Measured with immunoSEQ multiplex PCR; TCRdb has only the in-frame clones, and not every one. The sample lists 400,000 or so clones; over 8.5% were seen once. Study outcomes and limitations: TCRB CDR3s from Type 1 diabetes patients were moderately but significantly shorter in all four CD4+ subsets.

For these receptors, no antigen is known. Source material: central memory CD4+ T cells from blood. These receptor sequences come from a man in his thirties or forties with type 1 diabetes.

This clone was recorded many times. V and J are TRBV14 and TRBJ2-3, with TRBD2 matching over 7 bases. The CDR3 length is 13 residues. Losses at the gene ends were 5 bases for V and 2 bases for J; bases not matched to a gene: 1. The germline V gene encodes CDR1 SGHDN and CDR2 FVKESK. The CDR3 sequence is CASSGRVTDTQYF. The CDR3 DNA follows: TGTGCCAGCAGCGGGAGGGTCACAGATACGCAGTATTTT.

This clone was observed a handful of times. The V and J genes are TRBV4-2 and TRBJ2-1; TRBD2 matches at 11 bases. The CDR3 loop spans 16 amino acids. With 0 bases clipped from V and 7 bases from J, the junction kept 5 bases outside the gene matches. Per the germline V gene, CDR1 is LGHNA and CDR2 is YNFKEQ. DNA of the CDR3: TGTGCCAGCAGCCAAGATAAGGCTAGCGGGAGGAATGAGCAGTTCTTC. Its translation: CASSQDKASGRNEQFF.

This chain connects TRBV7-2 to TRBJ1-2; tentatively, D is TRBD1 (5 bases). CDR1 is SGHTA, CDR2 FQGNSA, per germline. V lost 1 base, J lost 2 bases, and 14 bases lay in between. This CDR3 has 16 amino acids. The CDR3 region is CASSLDGSGRNYGYTF. In DNA, the CDR3 is TGTGCCAGCAGCTTAGATGGTTCGGGACGGAACTATGGCTACACCTTC.

The chain combines TRBV10-3 with TRBJ2-3; no clear D gene. CDR3 length: 16 amino acids. V lost 0 bases and J lost 1, with 11 bases in between. Germline V gene data show CDR1 as ENHRY and CDR2 as SYGVKD. CDR3 DNA sequence: TGTGCCATCAGTGAGTCAGGACCTGCGCGCACAGATACGCAGTATTTT. Protein product: CAISESGPARTDTQYF.

This chain connects TRBV5-1 to TRBJ2-7; TRBD1 matches at 11 bases. Germline V CDR1 and CDR2: SGHRS, YFSETQ. This CDR3 is built from 15 residues. The trim removed 1 base at V and 5 bases at J, leaving 5 bases unmatched. CDR3 bases: TGCGCCAGCAGCTTGTTAGGGACAGGGGGGAACGAGCAGTACTTC. Its translation is CASSLLGTGGNEQYF. Full variable domain (missing parts from reference TRBV5-1 and TRBJ2-7): KAGVTQTPRYLIKTRGQQVTLSCSPISGHRSVSWYQQTPGQGLQFLFEYFSETQRNKGNFPGRFSGRQFSNSRSEMNVSTLELGDSALYLCASSLLGTGGNEQYFGPGTRLTVT.

The rearrangement uses TRBV28 and TRBJ2-3; 9 bases line up with TRBD1. The junction had 4 bases not matched to a gene; V was cut back by 6 bases and J by 3 bases. CDR1 is MDHEN and CDR2 is SYDVKM in the germline V gene. This CDR3 is built from 14 residues. The DNA of the CDR3 is TGTGCCAGCAGAGGGACAGGGTCGACAGATACGCAGTATTTT. Amino acids: CASRGTGSTDTQYF.

The sample holds a few counts of this clone. The chain links TRBV18 to TRBJ2-3, with TRBD2 matching 9 bases. This CDR3 spans 14 amino acids. CDR1 and CDR2 from the germline V gene are KGHSH and LQKENI. After removal of 3 bases from V and 6 bases from J, the junction contained 4 bases not matched to a gene. CDR3 DNA: TGTGCCAGCTCACCTAGCGGGAGTTCGGATACGCAGTATTTT. Protein: CASSPSGSSDTQYF.

The chain links TRBV11-2 to TRBJ2-7; D is perhaps TRBD1 (5 bases). The V and J ends lost 1 base and 2 bases respectively, with 15 bases between them. The germline V gene has CDR1 SGHAT and CDR2 FQNNGV. This CDR3 is 16 amino acids long. CDR3 coding DNA: TGTGCCAGCAGCTTAGTAGCAGGGTCTATACCCTACGAGCAGTACTTC. Its translation is CASSLVAGSIPYEQYF.

With regard to this clone: This same CDR3 is encoded by further DNA sequences in the sample. The V and J genes are TRBV7-7 and TRBJ2-1; possibly TRBD2 for D (6 bases). Trimming took off 1 base at V and 4 bases at J, with 8 bases between the two ends. This CDR3 spans 14 amino acids. Germline CDR1 SSHAT, CDR2 FNYEAQ (reference sequence). Here the CDR3 reads CASSLGGGYNEQFF. The CDR3 nucleotides are TGTGCCAGCAGCTTAGGGGGAGGATACAATGAGCAGTTCTTC.

The chain joins TRBV7-3 to TRBJ1-1; D is undetermined. Deletions cut 2 bases from V and 1 base from J, with 11 bases between. The CDR3 length is 15 residues. From germline, CDR1 is SGHTA and CDR2 FQGTGA. CDR3 amino acids: CASSLGLSGNTEAFF. In DNA, the CDR3 is TGTGCCAGCAGCTTAGGGCTATCGGGGAACACTGAAGCTTTCTTT.

The sample holds a few counts of this clone. The chain has TRBV10-3 and TRBJ1-1, with D maybe TRBD1 (6 bases). The CDR3 has 15 residues. Germline CDR1 ENHRY, CDR2 SYGVKD. The V gene lost 4 bases and the J gene lost 3 bases, with 15 bases spanning the gap. CDR3 region: CAISGGIGGDTEAFF. Written as DNA, the CDR3 is TGTGCCATCAGTGGAGGAATAGGGGGTGACACTGAAGCTTTCTTT.

This clone was counted ten times or more. V and J are TRBV7-9 and TRBJ2-2; D remains ambiguous. V was trimmed by 5 bases and J by 7 bases, leaving 8 bases between them. This CDR3 is 12 amino acids long. CDR1 and CDR2 (germline): SEHNR, FQNEAQ (reference sequence). The CDR3 region has the DNA TGTGCCAGCAGCACCCAAGGCGGGGAGCTGTTTTTT. Translated: CASSTQGGELFF.

This clone was detected a few times. Here the CDR3 DNA reads TGTGCCAGCAGCTTTTCACGGGACAATGAGCAGTTCTTC. As protein: CASSFSRDNEQFF. The rearrangement links TRBV7-2 to TRBJ2-1; no clear D gene. Per germline, CDR1 SGHTA and CDR2 FQGNSA. V lost 3 bases, J lost 5 bases, and 8 bases lay in between. The CDR3 has 13 residues.

The rearrangement uses TRBV7-9 and TRBJ2-3; TRBD2 matches at 7 bases. Germline assignment: CDR1 SEHNR and CDR2 FQNEAQ (reference sequence). This CDR3 region has 14 residues. Trimming removed 6 bases from V and 4 bases from J; junction bases left unmatched: 7. The CDR3 protein is CASSWRGLADTQYF. The DNA for the CDR3 is TGTGCCAGCAGTTGGCGGGGGTTGGCAGATACGCAGTATTTT.

CDR3 DNA: TGTGCCAGCAGTTACTCCACCCATCAGCCCCAGCATTTT. Translating gives CASSYSTHQPQHF. The genes are TRBV6-5 and TRBJ1-5; D uncertain. Germline loops: CDR1 MNHEY, CDR2 SVGAGI. This CDR3 spans 13 amino acids. V shed 0 bases and J shed 5 bases, with 5 bases lying between them.

The chain joins TRBV20-1 to TRBJ1-1; D gene ambiguous. In germline, CDR1 is DFQATT, CDR2 SNEGSKA (reference sequence). V gave up 3 bases and J gave up 1 base, with 3 bases separating them. The CDR3 is made up of 11 amino acids. The CDR3 DNA is TGCAGTGCTAGGTGGAACACTGAAGCTTTCTTT. This encodes CSARWNTEAFF.

The chain couples TRBV4-1 to TRBJ2-5; D assignment may be TRBD1 or TRBD2 (6 bases each). The CDR3 runs to 14 residues. Germline V CDR1 and CDR2: MGHRA, YSYEKL. V was pared by 4 bases and J by 4 bases, with 13 bases between. CDR3 region: CASSRLQGGETQYF. DNA for the CDR3: TGCGCCAGCAGCCGCCTACAGGGAGGAGAGACCCAGTACTTC.

This clone was recorded a few times. This chain joins TRBV19 and TRBJ1-5; D is uncertain. The CDR3 extends over 15 amino acids. Germline lookup yields CDR1 LNHDA and CDR2 SQIVND (reference sequence). V was cut by 7 bases and J by 2 bases, with 15 bases left in between. The DNA of the CDR3 is TGTGCCAGTACCACAGAAGGGCAGGGCAATCAGCCCCAGCATTTT. Its protein product is CASTTEGQGNQPQHF.

This chain links TRBV19 with TRBJ2-5, with unresolved D. V shed 9 bases and J shed 2 bases, with 13 bases lying between them. This CDR3 is 13 amino acids long. The germline V gene encodes CDR1 LNHDA and CDR2 SQIVND (reference sequence). CDR3: CASQNGRQETQYF. In DNA, the CDR3 is TGTGCCAGCCAGAACGGTCGACAAGAGACCCAGTACTTC.

The chain links TRBV12-2 to TRBJ2-5; the D segment call TRBD2 is taken from the table without a DNA check. TRBV12-2 is shown as a pseudogene. This CDR3 has 18 amino acids. The CDR3 is CASRPSPYRLARQETQYF. CDR3 DNA: TGTGCAAGTCGCCCCTCACCTTATCGACTAGCGAGACAAGAGACCCAGTACTTC.

A few counts support this clone. This chain links TRBV27 with TRBJ2-7, with a weak D call TRBD2 (6 bases). V was cut by 8 bases and J by 2 bases, with 16 bases left in between. Germline CDR1 and CDR2: MNHEY and SMNVEV (reference sequence). The CDR3 has 14 amino acids. CDR3: CASGGWGSTYEQYF. The CDR3, as DNA: TGTGCCAGCGGGGGGTGGGGCTCTACCTACGAGCAGTACTTC.

This clone was seen a few times. The chain carries TRBV9 and TRBJ2-3, with unresolved D. V lost 1 base and J 2 bases, leaving 5 bases between the germline ends. CDR1 and CDR2 from the germline V gene are SGDLS and YYNGEE. This CDR3 is built from 13 residues. CDR3 sequence reads: CASSVQNTDTQYF. The CDR3 bases are TGTGCCAGCAGCGTACAGAACACAGATACGCAGTATTTT.

The chain recombines TRBV27 with TRBJ2-7, with 8 nucleotides matching TRBD2. Germline V gives CDR1 MNHEY, CDR2 SMNVEV (reference sequence). The trim removed 4 bases at V and 6 bases at J, leaving 2 bases unmatched. This CDR3 comprises 12 residues. DNA for the CDR3: TGTGCCAGCAGTTCGGGACTAGGCGAGCAGTACTTC. This codes for CASSSGLGEQYF.

This clone was detected a few times. The chain employs TRBV7-2 and TRBJ2-1; 10 nucleotides line up with TRBD2. Per the germline V gene, CDR1 is SGHTA and CDR2 is FQGNSA. CDR3 length: 15 amino acids. V was pared by 5 bases and J by 7 bases, with 8 bases of the junction left unmatched. CDR3 sequence: CASSRLAGVSNEQFF. In DNA form, the CDR3 reads TGTGCCAGCAGCCGGCTAGCGGGAGTTTCGAATGAGCAGTTCTTC. The full variable domain, in which reference TRBV7-2 and TRBJ2-1 provide the parts outside the CDR3, is GAGVSQSPSNKVTEKGKDVELRCDPISGHTALYWYRQSLGQGLEFLIYFQGNSAPDKSGLPSDRFSAERTGGSVSTLTIQRTQQEDSAVYLCASSRLAGVSNEQFFGPGTRLTVL.

The chain combines TRBV27 with TRBJ2-7, with a weak D call TRBD1 (5 bases). Germline lookup yields CDR1 MNHEY and CDR2 SMNVEV (reference sequence). The CDR3 consists of 14 residues. The V gene lost 6 bases and the J gene lost 0 bases, with 12 bases spanning the gap. The CDR3: CASSLWGSSYEQYF. In DNA form, the CDR3 reads TGTGCCAGCAGCCTCTGGGGCTCCTCCTACGAGCAGTACTTC.

This clone appeared many times. For the CDR3, the DNA is TGCAGCGTCGCCGGGACAGGGCCGGATAATGAAAAACTGTTTTTT. Protein sequence: CSVAGTGPDNEKLFF. V is TRBV29-1 and J is TRBJ1-4, with 9 nucleotides matching TRBD1. The CDR3 covers 15 residues. In germline, CDR1 is SQVTM, CDR2 ANQGSEA. With 6 bases clipped from V and 4 bases from J, the junction kept 9 bases outside the gene matches.

This rearrangement joins TRBV19 to TRBJ2-5; D remains ambiguous. From germline, CDR1 is LNHDA and CDR2 SQIVND (reference sequence). The CDR3 contains 13 residues. V lost 6 bases and J lost 0, with 8 bases in between. The CDR3 is CASSQSNQETQYF. The CDR3 DNA reads TGTGCCAGTAGCCAAAGTAACCAAGAGACCCAGTACTTC.

This clone came up a few times. This rearrangement joins TRBV28 to TRBJ2-1; unclear D gene. Germline-derived CDR1 and CDR2 are MDHEN and SYDVKM. The V gene lost 8 bases and the J gene lost 4 bases, with 15 bases spanning the gap. This CDR3 has 14 residues. The DNA of the CDR3 is TGTGCCAGCCTCACCGCTAGTAAGTACAATGAGCAGTTCTTC. Translating it yields CASLTASKYNEQFF.

The rearrangement joins TRBV6-1 to TRBJ2-7; 10 nucleotides agree with TRBD1. The J segment lost 1 base and the V segment lost 10 bases, leaving 7 bases of the junction unmatched. This CDR3 is built from 14 residues. Germline CDR1 reads MNHNS; CDR2 reads SASEGT. The DNA for the CDR3 is TGTGCCACTTATCCGGGACAGGGGTCCTACGAGCAGTACTTC. Amino acids: CATYPGQGSYEQYF.